Shown below are 6 T cell receptor beta chains from a single sample sequenced in a study of radiation and T cells in renal cell carcinoma (dated by TCRdb to 2019 to 2021). Reading the label with the study, this specimen's time point is: baseline pretreatment blood. This specimen's treatment or condition label, per the study, means: 15 Gy SBRT to primary tumor, nephrectomy 4 weeks later. The library was produced with the immunoSEQ multiplex PCR assay. The table comes from immuneACCESS by way of TCRdb, which keeps in-frame sequences with V and J called. Part of the clones is missing from these tables; in studies checked, under half for an unresolved V gene and the rest for unknown reasons. Across this sample there are 70,000 to 100,000 clones, with 82% seen only once. Approximately 6.4% of the sample comes from the top ten. This material consisted of blood, taken from a patient whose treatment included radiotherapy and nephrectomy. The receptors here all came from a man between 60 and 75 years old with renal cell carcinoma.

The rearrangement links TRBV7-2 to TRBJ2-3, with TRBD2 matching 10 bases. The germline V gene encodes CDR1 SGHTA and CDR2 FQGNSA. Trimming cost V 3 bases and J 2 bases; bases outside gene matches: 2. The CDR3 is 15 residues long. Here the CDR3 reads CASSFSGRSTDTQYF. For the CDR3, the DNA is TGTGCCAGCAGCTTTAGCGGGAGGTCCACAGATACGCAGTATTTT.

The chain joins TRBV18 to TRBJ2-7; 10 bases map to TRBD2. CDR3 length: 15 amino acids. V gave up 6 bases and J gave up 5 bases; unmatched junction bases: 10. Per germline, CDR1 KGHSH and CDR2 LQKENI. CDR3 nucleotides: TGTGCCAGCTCCCCCTTTGCTAGCGGGAGTAACGAGCAGTACTTC. This translates into CASSPFASGSNEQYF.

The chain links TRBV18 to TRBJ2-5, with a possible D match to TRBD2 (5 bases). Trimming cost V 5 bases and J 2 bases, with 12 bases left between them. The CDR3 consists of 14 residues. CDR1 and CDR2 (germline): KGHSH, LQKENI. This CDR3 is CASSTSGRQETQYF. CDR3 coding DNA: TGTGCCAGCTCAACCAGCGGAAGACAAGAGACCCAGTACTTC.

The chain has TRBV15 and TRBJ2-5, with D perhaps matching TRBD1 or TRBD2 (7 bases each). V lost 3 bases, J lost 8 bases, and 22 bases lay in between. This CDR3 comprises 16 residues. The germline V gene encodes CDR1 LNHNV and CDR2 YYDKDF (reference sequence). CDR3 in amino acids: CATSSRGEGAWDTQYF. The CDR3 DNA follows: TGTGCCACCAGCAGTAGAGGGGAGGGGGCGTGGGATACCCAGTACTTC.

The chain joins TRBV5-1 to TRBJ2-7; no clear D. CDR3 length equals 11 residues. The V end lost 4 bases, the J end lost 3 bases, and 5 bases lay between the germline ends. Germline CDR1 and CDR2: SGHRS and YFSETQ. The CDR3 DNA follows: TGCGCCAGCAGCGCATACTACGAGCAGTACTTC. This translates into CASSAYYEQYF.

V usage is TRBV5-6 and J usage is TRBJ2-1; 8 nucleotides align to TRBD2. V lost 1 base, J lost 4 bases, and 10 bases stayed unmatched. This CDR3 has 17 residues. Germline lookup yields CDR1 SGHDT and CDR2 YYEEEE. The CDR3 DNA reads as TGTGCCAGCAGCTTGTTTGGTTTGGCTAGCGGGTACAATGAGCAGTTCTTC. Translating gives CASSLFGLASGYNEQFF.